This T cell receptor (beta chain) comes out of a study of shared clonotypes between healthy human individuals. Whole-study findings and limits: It was only blood that was sampled, and tissue repertoires likely differ. How much donors shared clonotypes was expected to be affected by sequencing depth.

Comments on this clone: Its matching antigen is unknown.

Per germline, CDR1 SGHRS and CDR2 YFSETQ. With 4 bases removed from V and 1 base from J, the gap between germline ends came to 15 bases. This CDR3 has 17 residues. From CD4+ cells came CD45RA+ naive and CD45RA-negative memory subsets. Each sorted subset replicate got 200 ng genomic DNA, approximately 27,000 genomes. TCRdb's copy holds only in-frame clones and misses some; the assay was immunoSEQ multiplex PCR. The table records 170,000 or so clones, 66% of them present only once. The genes are TRBV5-1 and TRBJ2-6; D is undetermined. The sequence was obtained from a man younger than 45 in good health. What was sequenced was memory CD4+ T cells sorted from blood. Subset specified: CD45RA-negative fraction. This CDR3 is CASSPQVLGSGANVLTF. CDR3 nucleotides: TGCGCCAGCAGCCCCCAGGTCCTTGGGTCTGGGGCCAACGTCCTGACTTTC.